This TCR beta chain was sequenced in a study of blood T cell repertoires in COVID-19. Study-level background: Sources were T cells, B-cell-depleted T cells, or PBMCs; the material itself was cDNA or gDNA.

This clone came up a few times. Measured with immunoSEQ multiplex PCR; TCRdb has only the in-frame clones, and not every one. The table records a few hundred thousand clones, about 85% of them present only once. Germline V gene lookup returns CDR1 LNHDA and CDR2 SQIVND (reference sequence). The CDR3 is made up of 13 amino acids. The V and J ends lost 10 bases and 11 bases, in that order; junction bases with no gene match: 7. The sample consisted of PBMCs or T cells enriched from blood (not recorded which). The source is a woman in her 50s who had been exposed to COVID-19. The chain has TRBV19 and TRBJ1-6, with 11 bases matching TRBD1. The CDR3 sequence is CATLPGQGAPLHF. The CDR3 coding sequence is TGTGCCACCCTTCCGGGACAGGGGGCACCCCTCCACTTT.